A selection of T cell receptor beta chains follows, all from one sample in a study of blood T cell repertoires in COVID-19. Method: immunoSEQ multiplex PCR; TCRdb's copy keeps in-frame clones and lacks some. The table lists 80,000 to 130,000 clones, approximately 88% of them singletons. The sample comprised peripheral blood. These receptors all come from a woman aged 55-75 years with acute or convalescent COVID-19. Each CDR3 is given with its conserved first and last residue. D genes are given only for firm matches. Size tells how often a clone was seen (once, few, many) or the class of an expanded clone, and some rows leave it out.

V,J,D,size,CDR3,DNA
TRBV21-1,TRBJ1-2,-,-,CASSKVMGPRSGNLYGYTF,TGTGCCAGCAGCAAAGTTATGGGTCCCAGGAGCGGGAACCTCTATGGCTACACCTTC
TRBV7-9,TRBJ1-4,TRBD1,-,CASSLVTGWNEKLFF,TGTGCCAGCAGCTTAGTGACAGGGTGGAACGAAAAACTGTTTTTT
TRBV19,TRBJ2-1,-,-,CASSQADTLGEQFF,TGTGCCAGTAGTCAAGCGGATACCCTCGGTGAGCAGTTCTTC
TRBV5-1,TRBJ1-1,-,-,CASSYIQGEAFF,TGCGCCAGCAGCTACATCCAGGGTGAAGCTTTCTTT
TRBV19,TRBJ2-3,-,-,CASSVGRNTQYF,TGTGCCAGTAGTGTAGGGAGGAATACGCAGTATTTT
TRBV4-2,TRBJ2-7,TRBD2,-,CASSQDTGGDYEQYF,TGTGCCAGCAGCCAAGATACGGGAGGAGACTACGAGCAGTACTTC
TRBV24-1,TRBJ1-2,TRBD1,-,CATSVTGGLKYGYTF,TGTGCCACCAGTGTGACAGGGGGCTTGAAGTATGGCTACACCTTC
TRBV7-8,TRBJ1-2,-,once,CASSPPANYGYTF,TGTGCCAGCAGCCCCCCAGCTAACTATGGCTACACCTTC
TRBV19,TRBJ1-2,-,-,CASSIGANYGYTF,TGTGCCAGTAGTATAGGCGCAAACTATGGCTACACCTTC
TRBV6-6,TRBJ2-3,-,-,CASRAGSSTDTQYF,TGTGCCAGCAGGGCAGGGTCTAGCACAGATACGCAGTATTTT
TRBV6-5,TRBJ2-7,-,-,CASSYLQGTYEQYF,TGTGCCAGCAGTTACCTGCAGGGAACCTACGAGCAGTACTTC
TRBV7-8,TRBJ1-1,TRBD1,-,CASSMLTGATEAFF,TGTGCCAGCAGCATGTTGACAGGGGCTACTGAAGCTTTCTTT
TRBV28,TRBJ1-2,TRBD1,-,CANSPSQGQGIYGYTF,TGTGCCAACAGCCCAAGCCAGGGACAGGGGATCTATGGCTACACCTTC
TRBV16,TRBJ2-3,TRBD2,-,CASSQPLAGGRNTDTQYF,TGTGCCAGCAGCCAACCGCTAGCGGGAGGGCGGAACACAGATACGCAGTATTTT
TRBV4-1,TRBJ2-6,TRBD1,-,CASSPGTGFKANVLTF,TGCGCCAGCAGCCCCGGGACAGGGTTTAAGGCCAACGTCCTGACTTTC